This TCR beta chain is drawn from a study of blood T cell repertoires in COVID-19. The method was immunoSEQ multiplex PCR; TCRdb's version includes in-frame clones alone and lacks a portion of them. The data hold under 300,000 clones, with 85% to 90% observed a single time. Recruitment covered about two dozen US areas and drew participants whose ages spanned about 18 to 95 years. Participant-reported clinical history was the basis for cohort assignment. Either two negative PCRs, clearance, or symptom resolution qualified Cohort 3 donors as recovered. V was shortened by 2 bases and J by 0 bases, with 16 bases between the two germline ends. Germline-derived CDR1 and CDR2 are SGHVS and FQNEAQ. This CDR3 contains 17 residues.

This clonotype was sampled from an older woman who had recovered from COVID-19. The specimen was PBMCs or T cells enriched from blood (not recorded which). The J gene is TRBJ1-1, the V gene TRBV7-8; a possible D gene is TRBD1 (6 bases). This CDR3 is CASSLYRDTPLNTEAFF. Here the CDR3 DNA reads TGTGCCAGCAGCTTATACCGGGACACCCCTTTGAACACTGAAGCTTTCTTT. The full variable domain, in which reference TRBV7-8 and TRBJ1-1 provide the parts outside the CDR3, is GAGVSQSPRYKVAKRGQDVALRCDPISGHVSLFWYQQALGQGPEFLTYFQNEAQLDKSGLPSDRFFAERPEGSVSTLKIQRTQQEDSAVYLCASSLYRDTPLNTEAFFGQGTRLTVV.